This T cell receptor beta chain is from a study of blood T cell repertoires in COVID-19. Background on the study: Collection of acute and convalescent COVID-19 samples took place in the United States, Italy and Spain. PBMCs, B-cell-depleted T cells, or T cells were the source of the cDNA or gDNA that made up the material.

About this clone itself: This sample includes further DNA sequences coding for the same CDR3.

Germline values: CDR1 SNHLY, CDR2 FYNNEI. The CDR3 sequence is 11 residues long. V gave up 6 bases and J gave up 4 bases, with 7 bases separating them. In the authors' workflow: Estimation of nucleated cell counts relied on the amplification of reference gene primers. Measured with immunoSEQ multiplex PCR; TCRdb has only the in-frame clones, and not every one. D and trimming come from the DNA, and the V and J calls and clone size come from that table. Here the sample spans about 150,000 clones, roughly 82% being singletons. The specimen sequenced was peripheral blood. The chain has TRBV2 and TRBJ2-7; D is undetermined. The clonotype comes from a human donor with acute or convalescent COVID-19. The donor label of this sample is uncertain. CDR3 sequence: CASSQTYEQYF. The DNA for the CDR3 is TGTGCCAGCAGCCAAACTTACGAGCAGTACTTC.